The present entry profiles one T cell receptor beta chain with its context. Its antigen is unidentified. The sample originates from a study of lymphopenia after photon versus proton radiotherapy. Produced via immunoSEQ multiplex PCR; TCRdb's table is partial and in-frame only. This table has around 12,000 clones, around 89% appearing once. Germline lookup yields CDR1 LGHNA and CDR2 YNFKEQ. There are 15 residues in the CDR3. After removal of 4 bases from V and 3 bases from J, the junction contained 3 bases not matched to a gene. Study-wide results and limits: After the lymphocyte nadir, photon-treated repertoires showed oligoclonal expansion, especially of CD8+ Temra cells.

The material sequenced was peripheral blood, taken from a patient treated with photon-based radiotherapy. The chain carries TRBV4-2 and TRBJ2-2; 9 bases align to TRBD2. This TCR derives from a man in his sixties with pancreatic cancer. The CDR3 sequence is CASSLRTSDTGELFF. The DNA of the CDR3 is TGTGCCAGCAGCCTAAGGACTAGCGACACCGGGGAGCTGTTTTTT.